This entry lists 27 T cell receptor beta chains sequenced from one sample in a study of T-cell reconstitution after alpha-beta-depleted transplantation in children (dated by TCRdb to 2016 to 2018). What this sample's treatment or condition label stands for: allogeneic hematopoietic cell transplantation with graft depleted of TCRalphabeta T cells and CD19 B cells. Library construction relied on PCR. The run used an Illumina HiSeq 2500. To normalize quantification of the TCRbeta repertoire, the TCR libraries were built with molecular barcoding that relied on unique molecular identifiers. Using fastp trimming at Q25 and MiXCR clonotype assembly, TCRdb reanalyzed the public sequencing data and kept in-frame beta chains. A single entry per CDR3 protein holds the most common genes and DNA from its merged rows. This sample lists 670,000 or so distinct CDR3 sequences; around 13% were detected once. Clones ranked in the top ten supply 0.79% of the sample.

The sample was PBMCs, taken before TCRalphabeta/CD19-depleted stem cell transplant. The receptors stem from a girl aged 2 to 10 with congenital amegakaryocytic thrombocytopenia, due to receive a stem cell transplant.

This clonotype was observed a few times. CDR3 DNA: TGTGCCAGCAGCTTAGACGGCGGGACATCGTACGAGCAGTACTTC. Protein: CASSLDGGTSYEQYF. The chain carries TRBV7-2 and TRBJ2-7, with D perhaps assigned TRBD1 or TRBD2 (6 bases each). The CDR3 is made up of 15 amino acids. The V end lost 1 base, the J end lost 4 bases, and 14 bases lay between the germline ends. Per the germline V gene, CDR1 is SGHTA and CDR2 is FQGNSA.

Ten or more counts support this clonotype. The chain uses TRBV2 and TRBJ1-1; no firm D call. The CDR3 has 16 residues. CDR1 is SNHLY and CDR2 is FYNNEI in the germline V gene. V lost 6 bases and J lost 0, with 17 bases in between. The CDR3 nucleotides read TGTGCCAGCAGGGGTACCGTCGCTCCACTGAACACTGAAGCTTTCTTT. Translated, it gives CASRGTVAPLNTEAFF.

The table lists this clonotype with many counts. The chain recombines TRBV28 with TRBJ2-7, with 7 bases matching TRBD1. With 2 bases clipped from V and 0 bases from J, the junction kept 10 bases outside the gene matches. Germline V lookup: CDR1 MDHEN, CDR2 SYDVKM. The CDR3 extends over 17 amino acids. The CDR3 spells CASSLILDRDSSYEQYF. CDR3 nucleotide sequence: TGTGCCAGCAGTTTAATCTTAGACAGGGACAGCTCCTACGAGCAGTACTTC.

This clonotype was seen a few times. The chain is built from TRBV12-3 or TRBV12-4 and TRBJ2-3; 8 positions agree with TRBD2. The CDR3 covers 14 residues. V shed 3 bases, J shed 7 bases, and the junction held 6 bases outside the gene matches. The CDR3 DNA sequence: TGTGCCAGCAGTTTCGGACTAGCTACCAATACGCAGTATTTT. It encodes CASSFGLATNTQYF.

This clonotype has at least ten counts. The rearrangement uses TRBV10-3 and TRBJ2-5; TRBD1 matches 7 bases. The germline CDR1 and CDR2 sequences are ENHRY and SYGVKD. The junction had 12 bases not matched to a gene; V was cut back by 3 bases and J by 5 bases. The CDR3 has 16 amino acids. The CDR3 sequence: CAISDSAGGDQETQYF. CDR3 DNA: TGTGCCATCAGTGATTCGGCAGGGGGAGATCAGGAGACCCAGTACTTC.

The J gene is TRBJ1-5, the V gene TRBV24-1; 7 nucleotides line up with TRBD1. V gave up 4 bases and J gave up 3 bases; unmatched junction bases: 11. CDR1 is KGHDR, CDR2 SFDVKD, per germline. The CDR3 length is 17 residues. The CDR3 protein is CATSDSRKTGNNQPQHF. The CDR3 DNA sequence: TGTGCCACCAGTGACAGCCGTAAGACAGGGAACAATCAGCCCCAGCATTTT.

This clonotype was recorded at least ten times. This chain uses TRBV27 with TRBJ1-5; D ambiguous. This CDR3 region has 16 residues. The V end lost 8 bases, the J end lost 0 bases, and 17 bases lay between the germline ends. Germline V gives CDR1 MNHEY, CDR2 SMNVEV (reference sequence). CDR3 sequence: CASQDESGHSNQPQHF. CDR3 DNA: TGTGCCAGCCAAGACGAATCGGGTCATAGCAATCAGCCCCAGCATTTT.

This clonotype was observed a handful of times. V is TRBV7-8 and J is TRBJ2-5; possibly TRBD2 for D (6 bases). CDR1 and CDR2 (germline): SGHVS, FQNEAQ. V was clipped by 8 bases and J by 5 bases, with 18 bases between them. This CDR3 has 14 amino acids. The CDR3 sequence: CASSPGLMGETQYF. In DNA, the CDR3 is TGTGCCAGCTCCCCCGGACTAATGGGGGAGACCCAGTACTTC.

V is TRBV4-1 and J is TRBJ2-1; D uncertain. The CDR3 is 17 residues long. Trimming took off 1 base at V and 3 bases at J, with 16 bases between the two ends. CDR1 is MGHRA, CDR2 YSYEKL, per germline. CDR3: CASSQAWPVASYNEQFF. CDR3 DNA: TGCGCCAGCAGCCAAGCTTGGCCCGTTGCGAGCTACAATGAGCAGTTCTTC.

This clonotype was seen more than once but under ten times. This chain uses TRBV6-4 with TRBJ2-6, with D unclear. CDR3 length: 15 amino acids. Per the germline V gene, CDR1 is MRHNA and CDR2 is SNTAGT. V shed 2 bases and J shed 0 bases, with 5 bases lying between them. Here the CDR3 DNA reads TGTGCCAGCAGTGACGGGGACTCTGGGGCCAACGTCCTGACTTTC. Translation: CASSDGDSGANVLTF.

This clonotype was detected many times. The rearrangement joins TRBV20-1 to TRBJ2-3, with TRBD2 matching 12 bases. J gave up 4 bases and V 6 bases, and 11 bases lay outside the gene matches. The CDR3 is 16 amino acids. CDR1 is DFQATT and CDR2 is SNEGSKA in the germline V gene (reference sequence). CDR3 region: CSASLTSGSGADTQYF. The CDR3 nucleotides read TGCAGTGCAAGCTTGACTAGCGGGAGTGGTGCAGATACGCAGTATTTT.

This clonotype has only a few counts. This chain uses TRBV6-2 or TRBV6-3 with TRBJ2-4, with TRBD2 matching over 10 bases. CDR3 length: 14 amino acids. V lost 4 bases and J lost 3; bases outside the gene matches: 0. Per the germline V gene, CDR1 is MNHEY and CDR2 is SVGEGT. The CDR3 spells CASSWTSGKNIQYF. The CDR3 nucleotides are TGTGCCAGCAGTTGGACTAGCGGCAAAAACATTCAGTACTTC.

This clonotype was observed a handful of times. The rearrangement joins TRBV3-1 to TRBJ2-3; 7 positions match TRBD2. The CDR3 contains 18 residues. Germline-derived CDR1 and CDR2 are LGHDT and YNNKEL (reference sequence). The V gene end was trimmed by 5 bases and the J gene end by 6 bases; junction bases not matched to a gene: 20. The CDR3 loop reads CASSSLGSLAGLGDTQYF. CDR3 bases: TGTGCCAGCAGCTCCCTTGGCTCTTTAGCGGGCCTAGGGGATACGCAGTATTTT.

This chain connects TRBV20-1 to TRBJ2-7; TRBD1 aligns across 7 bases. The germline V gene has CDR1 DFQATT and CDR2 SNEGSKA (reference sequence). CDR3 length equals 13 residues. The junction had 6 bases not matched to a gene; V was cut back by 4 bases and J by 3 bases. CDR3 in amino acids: CSATGTEFYEQYF. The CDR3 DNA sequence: TGCAGTGCTACCGGGACAGAATTCTACGAGCAGTACTTC.

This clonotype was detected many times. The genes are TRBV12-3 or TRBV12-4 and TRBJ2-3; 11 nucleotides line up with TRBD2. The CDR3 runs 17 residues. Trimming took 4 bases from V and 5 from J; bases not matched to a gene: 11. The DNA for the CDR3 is TGTGCCAGCAGTTCGCTAGGCGGGACTAGCGGCAGAGATACGCAGTATTTT. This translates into CASSSLGGTSGRDTQYF.

Here the CDR3 DNA reads TGTGCCAGCAGTTTCCGAGTTACTGAGCAGTTCTTC. This encodes CASSFRVTEQFF. V gene TRBV12-3 or TRBV12-4 combines with J gene TRBJ2-1; D ambiguous. The CDR3 sequence is 12 residues long. Trimming shortened V by 3 bases and J by 9 bases, and 9 bases separated the two germline ends.

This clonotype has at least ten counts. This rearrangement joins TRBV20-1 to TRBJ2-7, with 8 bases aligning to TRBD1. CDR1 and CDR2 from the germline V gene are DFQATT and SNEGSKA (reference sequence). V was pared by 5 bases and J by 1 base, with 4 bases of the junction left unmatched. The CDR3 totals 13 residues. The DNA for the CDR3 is TGCAGTGCTGAGGGGACAGGTTCCTACGAGCAGTACTTC. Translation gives CSAEGTGSYEQYF.

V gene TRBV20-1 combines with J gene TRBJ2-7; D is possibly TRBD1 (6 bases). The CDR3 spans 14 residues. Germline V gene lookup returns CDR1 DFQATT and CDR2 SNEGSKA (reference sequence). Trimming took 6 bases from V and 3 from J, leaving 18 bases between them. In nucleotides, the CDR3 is TGCAGTGCCACCCGACAGGTAGCGAACTACGAGCAGTACTTC. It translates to CSATRQVANYEQYF.

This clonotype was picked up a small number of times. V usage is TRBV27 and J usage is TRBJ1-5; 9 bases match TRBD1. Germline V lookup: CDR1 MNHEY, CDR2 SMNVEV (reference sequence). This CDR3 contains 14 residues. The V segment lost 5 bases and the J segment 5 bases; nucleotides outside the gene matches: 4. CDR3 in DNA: TGTGCCAGCAGTGGGGGACAGGGAGATCAGCCCCAGCATTTT. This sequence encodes CASSGGQGDQPQHF.

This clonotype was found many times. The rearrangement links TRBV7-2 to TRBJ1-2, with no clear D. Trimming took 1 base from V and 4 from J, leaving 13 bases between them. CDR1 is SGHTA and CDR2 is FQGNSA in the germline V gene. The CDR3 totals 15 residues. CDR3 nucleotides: TGTGCCAGCAGCTTAGTAACGGGTGTGAGCTATGGCTACACCTTC. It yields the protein CASSLVTGVSYGYTF.

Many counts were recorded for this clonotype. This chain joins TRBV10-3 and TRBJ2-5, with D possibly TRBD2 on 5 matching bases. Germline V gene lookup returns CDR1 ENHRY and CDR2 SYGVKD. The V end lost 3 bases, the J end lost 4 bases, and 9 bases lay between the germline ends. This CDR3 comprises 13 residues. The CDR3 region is CAISDQEGETQYF. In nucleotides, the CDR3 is TGTGCCATCAGTGACCAAGAGGGAGAGACCCAGTACTTC.

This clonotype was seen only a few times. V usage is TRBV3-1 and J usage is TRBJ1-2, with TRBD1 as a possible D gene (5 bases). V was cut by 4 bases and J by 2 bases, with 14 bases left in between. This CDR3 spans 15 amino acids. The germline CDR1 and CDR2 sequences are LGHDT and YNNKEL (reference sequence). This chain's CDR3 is CASSLSPGPNYGYTF. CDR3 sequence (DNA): TGTGCCAGCAGCCTCAGCCCAGGGCCCAACTATGGCTACACCTTC.

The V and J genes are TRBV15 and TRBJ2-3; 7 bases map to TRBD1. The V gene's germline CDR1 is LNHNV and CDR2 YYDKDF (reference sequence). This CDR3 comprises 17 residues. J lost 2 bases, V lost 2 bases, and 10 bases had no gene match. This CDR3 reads CATSRPSGQPPTDTQYF. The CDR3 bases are TGTGCCACCAGCAGACCCTCGGGACAGCCACCCACAGATACGCAGTATTTT.

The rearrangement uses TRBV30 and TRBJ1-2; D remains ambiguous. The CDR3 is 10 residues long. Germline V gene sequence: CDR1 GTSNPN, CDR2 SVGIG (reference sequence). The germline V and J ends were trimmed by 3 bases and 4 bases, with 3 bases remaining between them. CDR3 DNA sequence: TGTGCCTGGAGGGTCTATGGCTACACCTTC. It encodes CAWRVYGYTF.

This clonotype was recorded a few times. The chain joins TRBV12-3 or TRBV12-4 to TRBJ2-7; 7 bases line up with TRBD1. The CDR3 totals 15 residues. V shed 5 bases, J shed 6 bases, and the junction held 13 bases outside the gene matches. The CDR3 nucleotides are TGTGCCAGCAGTCCAGACAGGGCATATACCATCGAGCAGTACTTC. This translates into CASSPDRAYTIEQYF.

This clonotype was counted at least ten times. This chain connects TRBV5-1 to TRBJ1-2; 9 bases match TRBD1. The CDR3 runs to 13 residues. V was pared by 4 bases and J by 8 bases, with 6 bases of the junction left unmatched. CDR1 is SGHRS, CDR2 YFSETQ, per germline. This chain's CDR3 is CASSPGQGNGYTF. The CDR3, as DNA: TGCGCCAGCAGCCCGGGACAGGGCAACGGCTACACCTTC.

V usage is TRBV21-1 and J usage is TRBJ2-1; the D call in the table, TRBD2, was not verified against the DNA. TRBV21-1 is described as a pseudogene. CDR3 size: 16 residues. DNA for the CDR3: TGTGCCAGCAGCAACCGGGACTTACCCACCTACAATGAGCAGTTCTTC. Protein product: CASSNRDLPTYNEQFF.